What follows is one T cell receptor (beta chain) and its context. This entry comes from a study of blood T cell repertoires in COVID-19. About the research overall: Whether acute or convalescent, the COVID-19 samples came from the United States, Italy and Spain. PBMCs, B-cell-depleted T cells, or T cells provided the cDNA or gDNA that made up the material.

Grouping used clinical history reported by participants in a survey and questionnaire. Donors of Cohort 3 who recovered were those that had two negative PCRs, clearance, or symptom resolution. Generated by immunoSEQ multiplex PCR, the TCRdb table keeps only in-frame clones and is missing some. This sample has 150,000 or so clones, with around four fifths found just once. This CDR3 comprises 16 residues. In germline, CDR1 is SGHRS, CDR2 YFSETQ. The V and J ends lost 3 bases and 9 bases, in that order; junction bases with no gene match: 11. The gene calls are TRBV5-1 and TRBJ1-6; 8 nucleotides agree with TRBD1. Sequenced sample: PBMCs or T cells enriched from blood (not recorded which). This TCR was recovered from a woman between 55 and 75 years old who had recovered from COVID-19. Here the CDR3 DNA reads TGCGCCAGCAGCTCGACTGACAGGGGCTGGGGTTCACCCCTCCACTTT. Its protein is CASSSTDRGWGSPLHF.